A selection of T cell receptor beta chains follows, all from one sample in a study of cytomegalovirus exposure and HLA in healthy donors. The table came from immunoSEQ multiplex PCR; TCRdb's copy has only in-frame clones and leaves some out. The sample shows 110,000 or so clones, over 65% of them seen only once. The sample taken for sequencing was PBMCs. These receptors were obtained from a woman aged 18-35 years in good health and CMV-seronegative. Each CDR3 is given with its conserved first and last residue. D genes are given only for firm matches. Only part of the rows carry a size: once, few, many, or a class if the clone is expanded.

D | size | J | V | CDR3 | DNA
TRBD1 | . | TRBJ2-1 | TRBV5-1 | CASSLEGWQGANEQFF | TGCGCCAGCAGCTTGGAGGGGTGGCAGGGGGCAAATGAGCAGTTCTTC
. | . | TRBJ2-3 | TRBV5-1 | CASSFGDSTDTQYF | TGCGCCAGCAGCTTCGGAGATAGCACAGATACGCAGTATTTT
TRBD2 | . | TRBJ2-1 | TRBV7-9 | CASRLSGRDNEQFF | TGTGCCAGCAGACTTAGCGGGAGAGACAATGAGCAGTTCTTC
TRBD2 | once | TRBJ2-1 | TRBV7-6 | CASTGVGGRYNEQFF | TGTGCCAGCACCGGAGTGGGAGGGAGGTACAATGAGCAGTTCTTC
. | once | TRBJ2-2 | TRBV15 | CATSRELQGSGELFF | TGTGCCACCAGCAGGGAATTACAGGGCTCCGGGGAGCTGTTTTTT
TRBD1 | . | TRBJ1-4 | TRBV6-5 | CASSSDRGIEKLFF | TGTGCCAGCAGCTCGGACAGGGGGATTGAAAAACTGTTTTTT
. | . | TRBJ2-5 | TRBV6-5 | CASSYSGARETQYF | TGTGCCAGCAGTTACTCGGGGGCTCGGGAGACCCAGTACTTC
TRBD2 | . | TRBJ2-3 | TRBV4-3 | CASSLLLAGSTDTQYF | TGCGCCAGCAGCCTCCTGCTAGCGGGGAGCACAGATACGCAGTATTTT
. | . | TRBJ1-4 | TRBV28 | CASRRTPLNEKLFF | TGTGCCAGCAGGCGGACACCACTAAATGAAAAACTGTTTTTT
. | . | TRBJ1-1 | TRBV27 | CASSLSEGYTEAFF | TGTGCCAGCAGTTTATCGGAGGGGTACACTGAAGCTTTCTTT
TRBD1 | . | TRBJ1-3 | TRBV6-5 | CASSPQTGVGNTIYF | TGTGCCAGCAGCCCCCAGACAGGGGTAGGAAACACCATATATTTT
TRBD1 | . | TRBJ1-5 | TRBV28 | CASSLGQGVQPQHF | TGTGCCAGCAGTTTAGGGCAGGGGGTTCAGCCCCAGCATTTT
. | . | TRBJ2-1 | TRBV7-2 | CASSGSVDEQFF | TGTGCCAGCAGCGGGAGTGTGGATGAGCAGTTCTTC
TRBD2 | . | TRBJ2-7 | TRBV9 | CASSVGTSGRGTYEQYF | TGTGCCAGCAGCGTGGGGACTAGCGGGAGGGGAACCTACGAGCAGTACTTC
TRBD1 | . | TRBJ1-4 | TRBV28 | CASTLPQGNEKLFF | TGTGCCAGCACCTTACCACAGGGGAATGAAAAACTGTTTTTT
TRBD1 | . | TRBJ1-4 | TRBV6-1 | CASSDRGHGNEKLFF | TGTGCCAGCAGTGACAGGGGGCATGGTAATGAAAAACTGTTTTTT
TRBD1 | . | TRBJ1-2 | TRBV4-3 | CASSQDHRGSLYGYTF | TGCGCCAGCAGCCAAGATCACAGGGGCAGCCTCTATGGCTACACCTTC
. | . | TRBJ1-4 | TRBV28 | CASSSPWGATNEKLFF | TGTGCCAGCAGCTCGCCCTGGGGAGCAACTAATGAAAAACTGTTTTTT
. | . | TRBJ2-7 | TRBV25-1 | CASSDPGVTYEQYF | TGTGCCAGCAGTGATCCAGGGGTGACCTACGAGCAGTACTTC
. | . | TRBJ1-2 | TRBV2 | CASSETGGYTF | TGTGCCAGCAGTGAGACGGGGGGCTACACCTTC
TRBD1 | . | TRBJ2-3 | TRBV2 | CASNRDRGPDTQYF | TGTGCCAGCAACCGGGACAGGGGACCAGATACGCAGTATTTT
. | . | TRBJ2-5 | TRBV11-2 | CASSSYREETQYF | TGTGCCAGCAGCTCATACAGAGAAGAGACCCAGTACTTC
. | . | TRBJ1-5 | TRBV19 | CASRWLPNQPQHF | TGTGCCAGTAGGTGGCTCCCGAATCAGCCCCAGCATTTT
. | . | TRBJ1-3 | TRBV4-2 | CASSIGKRSTGNTIYF | TGTGCCAGCAGTATCGGGAAACGTTCTACTGGAAACACCATATATTTT
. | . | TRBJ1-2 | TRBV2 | CASSAGNSNYGYTF | TGTGCCAGCAGTGCAGGGAATTCAAACTATGGCTACACCTTC
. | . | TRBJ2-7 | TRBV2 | CASSRAPRDEQYF | TGTGCCAGCAGTAGGGCCCCCAGGGACGAGCAGTACTTC
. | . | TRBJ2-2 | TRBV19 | CASSISTSSGELFF | TGTGCCAGTAGTATCTCCACTAGCTCCGGGGAGCTGTTTTTT
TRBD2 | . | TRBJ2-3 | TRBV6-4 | CASSDDGRAGDTQYF | TGTGCCAGCAGTGACGACGGGAGGGCAGGAGATACGCAGTATTTT
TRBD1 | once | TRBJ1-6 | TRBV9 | CASSRRGQGDSPLHF | TGTGCCAGCAGCCGCCGTGGACAGGGAGATTCACCCCTCCACTTT
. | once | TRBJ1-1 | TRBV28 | CASSFSGVNTEAFF | TGTGCCAGCAGTTTCTCAGGGGTGAACACTGAAGCTTTCTTT
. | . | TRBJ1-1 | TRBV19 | CASGEGTLGREAFF | TGTGCCAGTGGGGAAGGGACATTAGGTAGGGAAGCTTTCTTT